This TCR beta chain was profiled in a study of blood T cell repertoires in COVID-19. Study summary: The origin of the acute and convalescent COVID-19 samples was the United States, Italy and Spain. The cDNA or gDNA used as material had been derived from T cells, B-cell-depleted T cells, or PBMCs.

Study processing details: The assay estimated nucleated cells by amplifying reference gene primers. Assay used: immunoSEQ multiplex PCR; TCRdb lists only in-frame clones, some missing. V and J calls plus clone size are reproduced from that table; the DNA served to infer D and trimming. The profile shows 90,000 to 150,000 clones, approximately 85% of them singletons. V was trimmed by 2 bases and J by 6 bases, leaving 4 bases between them. CDR3 length equals 13 residues. The germline gives CDR1 KGHDR, CDR2 SFDVKD. This receptor was taken from a man at least 80 years old with acute or convalescent COVID-19. V usage is TRBV24-1 and J usage is TRBJ1-6; D not certain. Material for sequencing was peripheral blood. The CDR3: CATSDSFNSPLHF. The CDR3, as DNA: TGTGCCACCAGTGATTCGTTTAATTCACCCCTCCACTTT.